The TCR beta chain described here comes from a study of cytomegalovirus exposure and HLA in healthy donors. The PCR was carried out with 60 Vbeta primers and 13 Jbeta primers. Sequencing was performed with immunoSEQ multiplex PCR; in TCRdb, only in-frame clones are kept and a portion is missing. Among 55,000 to 85,000 clones listed, approximately 75% were seen once. Germline-derived CDR1 and CDR2 are SQVTM and ANQGSEA. The CDR3 is 13 residues long. With 4 bases clipped from V and 3 bases from J, the junction kept 4 bases outside the gene matches. This sequence joins TRBV29-1 and TRBJ2-5; 8 bases are a match to TRBD2. This receptor was obtained from a woman aged 40-49 years in good health and CMV-seropositive. Sequencing was done on a sample of PBMCs. The CDR3 bases are TGCAGCGTTGGCGGGGGGCAGAAAGAGACCCAGTACTTC. This sequence encodes CSVGGGQKETQYF.